This T cell receptor beta chain derives from a study of blood T cells in healthy people across ages. Findings and caveats of the study: Age advanced and TCR beta diversity per million T cells fell, roughly linearly. Both higher diversity and more naive CD4+ cells marked long-lived donors when set against aged donors.

Then a second PCR, running roughly 7 to 11 cycles, was carried out with a sample-barcoded 5' primer and a J-beta primer mix. TCRdb used MiXCR to reprocess the 5' RACE reads, holding one entry per CDR3 protein. The table includes 1.5 million to 2 million distinct CDR3 sequences, around 42% detected once. CDR1 LGHNA and CDR2 YSLEER come from the germline V gene. Trimming removed 4 bases from V and 3 bases from J, with 13 bases in between. This CDR3 has 15 amino acids. Of note for this clonotype: The target antigen is unknown.

The sample consisted of blood. The rearrangement links TRBV4-3 to TRBJ2-1, with D perhaps matching TRBD1 or TRBD2 (5 bases each). The source of this sequence is a human donor in good health. The CDR3 is CASSPQDGVYNEQFF. In DNA form, the CDR3 reads TGCGCCAGCAGCCCACAGGACGGGGTCTACAATGAGCAGTTCTTC.